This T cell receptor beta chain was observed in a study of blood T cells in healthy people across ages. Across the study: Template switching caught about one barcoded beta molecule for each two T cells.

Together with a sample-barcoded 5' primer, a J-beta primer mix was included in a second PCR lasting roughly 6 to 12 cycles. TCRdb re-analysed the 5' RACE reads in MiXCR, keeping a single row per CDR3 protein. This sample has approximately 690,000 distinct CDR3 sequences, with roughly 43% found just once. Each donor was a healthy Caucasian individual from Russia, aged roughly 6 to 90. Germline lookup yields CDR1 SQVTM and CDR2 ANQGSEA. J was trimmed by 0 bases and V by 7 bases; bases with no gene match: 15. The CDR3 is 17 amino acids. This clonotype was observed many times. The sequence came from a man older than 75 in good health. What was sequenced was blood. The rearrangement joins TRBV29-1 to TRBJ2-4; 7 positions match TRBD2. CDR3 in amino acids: CSATAGVGFLAKNIQYF. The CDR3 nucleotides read TGCAGCGCGACCGCGGGGGTCGGATTCCTAGCCAAAAACATTCAGTACTTC.